The clone carrying this T cell receptor beta chain has a count of ten or more. The sorted Tregs were CD4+CD25+CD127-/low cells. TCRdb used MiXCR to reprocess the multiplex PCR reads, holding one entry per CDR3 protein. The repertoire holds about 940 distinct CDR3 sequences, 2.9% seen once, with about 56% in the top ten. The sample was tumor-infiltrating Tregs sorted from the breast tumor. The receptor was isolated from a female donor with breast cancer.

The CDR3 spells CASSLSGTANYGYTF. DNA for the CDR3: TGTGCCAGCAGTCTCTCCGGGACAGCCAACTATGGCTACACCTTC. The rearrangement links TRBV12-3 or TRBV12-4 to TRBJ1-2; the match to TRBD1 covers 7 bases. CDR3 length equals 15 residues. Trimming at V came to 5 bases and at J to 2 bases, leaving 8 bases not matched to a gene.